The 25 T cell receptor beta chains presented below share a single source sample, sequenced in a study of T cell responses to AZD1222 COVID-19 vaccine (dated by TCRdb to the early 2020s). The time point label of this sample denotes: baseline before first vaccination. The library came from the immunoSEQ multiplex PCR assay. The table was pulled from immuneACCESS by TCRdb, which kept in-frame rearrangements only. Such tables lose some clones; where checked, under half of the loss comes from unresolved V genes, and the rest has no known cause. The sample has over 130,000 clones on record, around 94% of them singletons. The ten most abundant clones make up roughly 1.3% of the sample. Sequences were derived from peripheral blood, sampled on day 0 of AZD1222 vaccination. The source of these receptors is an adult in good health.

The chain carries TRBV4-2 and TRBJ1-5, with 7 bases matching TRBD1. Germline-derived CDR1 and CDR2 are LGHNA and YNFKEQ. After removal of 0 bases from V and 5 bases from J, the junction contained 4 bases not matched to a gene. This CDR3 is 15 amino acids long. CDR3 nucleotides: TGTGCCAGCAGCCAAGATACAGGGGAATATCAGCCCCAGCATTTT. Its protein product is CASSQDTGEYQPQHF.

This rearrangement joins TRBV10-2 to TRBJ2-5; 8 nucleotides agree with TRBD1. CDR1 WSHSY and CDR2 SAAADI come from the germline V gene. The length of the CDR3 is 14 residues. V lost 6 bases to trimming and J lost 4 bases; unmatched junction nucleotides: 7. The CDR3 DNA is TGCGCCAGCAGAAGGACAGGGCCGCTAGAGACCCAGTACTTC. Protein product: CASRRTGPLETQYF.

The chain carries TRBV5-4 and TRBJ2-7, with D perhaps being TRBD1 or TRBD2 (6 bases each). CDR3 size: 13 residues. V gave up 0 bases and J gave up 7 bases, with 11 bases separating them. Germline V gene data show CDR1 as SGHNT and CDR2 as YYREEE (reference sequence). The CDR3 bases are TGTGCCAGCAGCTTGGGGGGGGCTGGGGAGCAGTACGTC. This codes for CASSLGGAGEQYV.

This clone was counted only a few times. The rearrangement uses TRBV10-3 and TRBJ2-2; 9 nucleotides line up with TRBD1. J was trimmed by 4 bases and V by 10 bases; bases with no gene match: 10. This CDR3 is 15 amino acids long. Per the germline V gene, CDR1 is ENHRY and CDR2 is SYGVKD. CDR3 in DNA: TGTGCCACAAGAACGGGACAGGGTGGCACCGGGGAGCTGTTTTTT. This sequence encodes CATRTGQGGTGELFF.

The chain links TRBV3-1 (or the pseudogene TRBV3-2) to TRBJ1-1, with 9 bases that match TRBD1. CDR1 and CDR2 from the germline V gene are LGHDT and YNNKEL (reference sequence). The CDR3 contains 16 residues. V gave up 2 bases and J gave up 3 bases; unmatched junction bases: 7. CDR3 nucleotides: TGTGCCAGCAGCCAAACGCTAAGGACAGGGGACACTGAAGCTTTCTTT. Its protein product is CASSQTLRTGDTEAFF.

CDR3 protein: CASQRLAGGSYNEQFF. For the CDR3, the DNA is TGCGCCAGCCAGAGACTAGCGGGGGGGAGCTACAATGAGCAGTTCTTC. This chain connects TRBV5-1 to TRBJ2-1; 14 nucleotides align to TRBD2. CDR3 length: 16 residues. J lost 3 bases, V lost 7 bases, and 6 bases had no gene match. CDR1 SGHRS and CDR2 YFSETQ come from the germline V gene.

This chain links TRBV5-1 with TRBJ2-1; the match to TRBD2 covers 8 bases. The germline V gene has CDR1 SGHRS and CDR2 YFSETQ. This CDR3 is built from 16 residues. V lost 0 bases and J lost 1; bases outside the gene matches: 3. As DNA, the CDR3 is TGCGCCAGCAGCTTGGTCCTAGCGGGTTCCTACAATGAGCAGTTCTTC. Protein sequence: CASSLVLAGSYNEQFF. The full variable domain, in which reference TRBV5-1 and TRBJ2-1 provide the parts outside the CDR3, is KAGVTQTPRYLIKTRGQQVTLSCSPISGHRSVSWYQQTPGQGLQFLFEYFSETQRNKGNFPGRFSGRQFSNSRSEMNVSTLELGDSALYLCASSLVLAGSYNEQFFGPGTRLTVL.

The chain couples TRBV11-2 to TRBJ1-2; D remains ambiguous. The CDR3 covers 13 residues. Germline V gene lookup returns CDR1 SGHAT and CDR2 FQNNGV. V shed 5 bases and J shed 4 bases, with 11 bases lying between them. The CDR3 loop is CASSTQVGYGYTF. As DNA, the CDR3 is TGTGCCAGCAGCACCCAGGTTGGCTATGGCTACACCTTC.

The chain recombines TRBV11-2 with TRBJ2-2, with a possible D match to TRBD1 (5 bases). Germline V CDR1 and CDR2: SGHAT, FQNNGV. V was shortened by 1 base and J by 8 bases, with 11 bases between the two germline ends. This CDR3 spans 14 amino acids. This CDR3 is CASSLAGSGGELFF. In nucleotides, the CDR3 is TGTGCCAGCAGCTTAGCAGGGTCCGGGGGGGAGCTGTTTTTT.

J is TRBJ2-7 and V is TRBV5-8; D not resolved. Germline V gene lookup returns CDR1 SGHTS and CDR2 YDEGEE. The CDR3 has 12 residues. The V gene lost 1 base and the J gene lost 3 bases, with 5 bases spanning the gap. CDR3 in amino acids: CASSLWLYEQYV. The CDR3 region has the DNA TGTGCCAGCAGCTTGTGGCTCTACGAGCAGTACGTC.

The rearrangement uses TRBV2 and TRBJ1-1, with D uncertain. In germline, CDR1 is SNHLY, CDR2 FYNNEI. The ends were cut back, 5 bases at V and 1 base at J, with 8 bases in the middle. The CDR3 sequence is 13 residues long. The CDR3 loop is CASSLVENTEAFF. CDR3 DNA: TGTGCCAGCAGTCTCGTCGAGAACACTGAAGCTTTCTTT. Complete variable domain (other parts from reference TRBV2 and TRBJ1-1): EPEVTQTPSHQVTQMGQEVILRCVPISNHLYFYWYRQILGQKVEFLVSFYNNEISEKSEIFDDQFSVERPDGSNFTLKIRSTKLEDSAMYFCASSLVENTEAFFGQGTRLTVV.

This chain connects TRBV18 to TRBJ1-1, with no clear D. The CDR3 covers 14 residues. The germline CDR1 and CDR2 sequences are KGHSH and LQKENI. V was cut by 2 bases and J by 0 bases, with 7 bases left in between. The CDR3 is CASSPSQMNTEAFF. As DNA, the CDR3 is TGTGCCAGCTCACCATCCCAGATGAACACTGAAGCTTTCTTT.

CDR3 in amino acids: CASSSGAGRNYEQYV. CDR3 nucleotide sequence: TGTGCCAGCAGCTCCGGAGCAGGGCGGAACTACGAGCAGTACGTC. The chain joins TRBV21-1 to TRBJ2-7; TRBD1 is the table's D call and was not checked against the DNA. TRBV21-1 is reported as a pseudogene. This CDR3 spans 15 amino acids.

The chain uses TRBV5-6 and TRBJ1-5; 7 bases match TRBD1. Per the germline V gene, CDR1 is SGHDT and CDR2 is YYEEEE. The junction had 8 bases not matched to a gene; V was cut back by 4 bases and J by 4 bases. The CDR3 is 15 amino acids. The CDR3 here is CASSPAGGGNQPQHF. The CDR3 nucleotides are TGTGCCAGCAGCCCAGCAGGGGGGGGAAATCAGCCCCAGCATTTT. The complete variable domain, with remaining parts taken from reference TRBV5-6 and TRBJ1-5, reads DAGVTQSPTHLIKTRGQQVTLRCSPKSGHDTVSWYQQALGQGPQFIFQYYEEEERQRGNFPDRFSGHQFPNYSSELNVNALLLGDSALYLCASSPAGGGNQPQHFGDGTRLSIL.

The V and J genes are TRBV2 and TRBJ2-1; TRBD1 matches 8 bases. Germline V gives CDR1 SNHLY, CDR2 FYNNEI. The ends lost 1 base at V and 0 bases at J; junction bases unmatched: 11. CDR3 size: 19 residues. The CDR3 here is CASSEVKQGGHSSYNEQFF. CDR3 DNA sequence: TGTGCCAGCAGTGAAGTAAAACAGGGGGGACATAGCTCCTACAATGAGCAGTTCTTC.

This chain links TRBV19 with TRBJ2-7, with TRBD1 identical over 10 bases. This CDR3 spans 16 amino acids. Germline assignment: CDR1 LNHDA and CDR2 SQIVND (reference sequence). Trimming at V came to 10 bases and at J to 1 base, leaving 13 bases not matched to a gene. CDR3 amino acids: CATPADDRGPSYEQYV. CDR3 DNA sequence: TGTGCCACCCCAGCCGATGACAGGGGGCCGTCCTACGAGCAGTACGTC.

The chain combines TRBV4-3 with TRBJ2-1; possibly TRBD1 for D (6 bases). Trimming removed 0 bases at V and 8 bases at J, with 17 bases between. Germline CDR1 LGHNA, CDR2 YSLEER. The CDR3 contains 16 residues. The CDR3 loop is CASSQDFRGWGHEQFF. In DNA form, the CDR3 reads TGCGCCAGCAGCCAAGATTTCAGGGGATGGGGGCATGAGCAGTTCTTC.

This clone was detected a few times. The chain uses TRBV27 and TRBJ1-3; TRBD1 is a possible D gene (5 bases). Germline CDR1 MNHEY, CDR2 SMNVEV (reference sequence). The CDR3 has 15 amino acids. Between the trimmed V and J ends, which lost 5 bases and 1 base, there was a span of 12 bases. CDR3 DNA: TGTGCCAGCAGTCCTTATAGGGGTTCTGGAAACACCATATATTTT. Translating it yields CASSPYRGSGNTIYF.

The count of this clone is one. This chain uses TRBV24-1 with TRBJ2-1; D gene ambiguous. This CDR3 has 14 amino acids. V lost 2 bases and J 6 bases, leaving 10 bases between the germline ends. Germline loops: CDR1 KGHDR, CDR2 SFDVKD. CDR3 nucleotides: TGTGCCACCAGTGATTCCGGGTTCGGCAATGAGCAGTTCTTC. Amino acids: CATSDSGFGNEQFF.

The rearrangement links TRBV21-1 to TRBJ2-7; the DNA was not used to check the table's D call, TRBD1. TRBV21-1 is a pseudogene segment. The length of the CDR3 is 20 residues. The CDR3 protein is CASSKAGNTLDRGPTYEQYV. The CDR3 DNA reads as TGTGCCAGCAGCAAAGCCGGGAACACCCTAGACAGGGGACCGACCTACGAGCAGTACGTC.

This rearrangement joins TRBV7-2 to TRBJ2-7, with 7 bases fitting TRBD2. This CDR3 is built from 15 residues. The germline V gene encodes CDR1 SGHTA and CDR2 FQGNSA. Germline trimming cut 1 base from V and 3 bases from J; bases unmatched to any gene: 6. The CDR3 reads CASSLGASGDYEQYV. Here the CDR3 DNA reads TGTGCCAGCAGCTTAGGGGCTAGCGGAGACTACGAGCAGTACGTC.

CDR3 loop: CASSLGQVGYNEQFF. For the CDR3, the DNA is TGTGCCAGCAGCTTGGGCCAGGTGGGATACAATGAGCAGTTCTTC. The genes are TRBV7-9 and TRBJ2-1; D is unresolved. Looked up from germline, CDR1 is SEHNR and CDR2 is FQNEAQ (reference sequence). This CDR3 is built from 15 residues. V dropped 3 bases and J dropped 4 bases, with 13 bases sitting between them.

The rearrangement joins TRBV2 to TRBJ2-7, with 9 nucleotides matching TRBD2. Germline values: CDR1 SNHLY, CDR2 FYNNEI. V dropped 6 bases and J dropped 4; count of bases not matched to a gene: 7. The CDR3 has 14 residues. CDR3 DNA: TGTGCCAGCAGGAGGGCTAGCGGGACATACGAGCAGTACGTC. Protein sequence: CASRRASGTYEQYV.

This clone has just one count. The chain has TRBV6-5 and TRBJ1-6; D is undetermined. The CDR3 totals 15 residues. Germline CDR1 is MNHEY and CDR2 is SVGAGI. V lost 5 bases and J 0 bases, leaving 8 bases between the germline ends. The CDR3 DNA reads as TGTGCCAGCAGTAGGACGAGCTCCTATAATTCACCCCTCCACTTT. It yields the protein CASSRTSSYNSPLHF.

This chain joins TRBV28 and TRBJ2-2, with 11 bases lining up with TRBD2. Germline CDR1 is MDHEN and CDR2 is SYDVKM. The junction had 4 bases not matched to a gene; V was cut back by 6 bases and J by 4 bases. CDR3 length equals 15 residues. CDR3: CASSYSGGATGELFF. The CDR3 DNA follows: TGTGCCAGCAGCTATAGCGGGGGGGCCACCGGGGAGCTGTTTTTT.